These 31 T cell receptor beta chains were sequenced from one sample in a study of CD4 T cells in relation to SARS-CoV-2 and coronaviruses. Their target antigens are unknown. The repertoire was sequenced with immunoSEQ multiplex PCR; TCRdb's copy has only in-frame clones and lacks some. The table has 35,000 or so clones, 65% to 80% seen once. Sequencing was performed on memory CD4+ T cells from PBMCs, cultured in vitro. Receptors were obtained from an adult with COVID-19.

Only a few counts were recorded for this clone. The CDR3 protein is CASSLRAYNYGYTF. The CDR3 coding sequence is TGTGCCAGCAGCTTGCGGGCCTATAACTATGGCTACACCTTC. V usage is TRBV5-6 and J usage is TRBJ1-2; no reliable D call. Germline values: CDR1 SGHDT, CDR2 YYEEEE. V was pared by 1 base and J by 1 base, with 8 bases between. CDR3 length equals 14 residues. Complete variable domain (other parts from reference TRBV5-6 and TRBJ1-2): DAGVTQSPTHLIKTRGQQVTLRCSPKSGHDTVSWYQQALGQGPQFIFQYYEEEERQRGNFPDRFSGHQFPNYSSELNVNALLLGDSALYLCASSLRAYNYGYTFGSGTRLTVV.

This chain uses TRBV6-5 with TRBJ2-7, with a possible D match to TRBD1 (5 bases). Between the trimmed V and J ends, which lost 2 bases and 6 bases, there was a span of 11 bases. CDR3 size: 13 residues. The germline V gene has CDR1 MNHEY and CDR2 SVGAGI. The CDR3 region has the DNA TGTGCCAGCAGTTACAGGGGAAGTTTCGAGCAGTACTTC. This translates into CASSYRGSFEQYF.

The rearrangement links TRBV28 to TRBJ2-5; 7 nucleotides line up with TRBD2. The germline V gene encodes CDR1 MDHEN and CDR2 SYDVKM. V lost 3 bases to trimming and J lost 2 bases; unmatched junction nucleotides: 0. This CDR3 spans 13 amino acids. The CDR3 coding sequence is TGTGCCAGCAGTTTGCGGGGGCAAGAGACCCAGTACTTC. This gives the protein CASSLRGQETQYF.

V and J are TRBV7-9 and TRBJ1-1; possible D gene TRBD1, 6 bases. CDR1 is SEHNR and CDR2 is FQNEAQ in the germline V gene (reference sequence). CDR3 length: 16 amino acids. Trimming removed 1 base at V and 1 base at J, with 13 bases between. The CDR3 is CASSLGAGAKNTEAFF. CDR3 bases: TGTGCCAGCAGCTTAGGCGCAGGGGCTAAGAACACTGAAGCTTTCTTT.

This clone was found once. This chain connects TRBV3-1 (or the pseudogene TRBV3-2) to TRBJ2-7; 12 positions agree with TRBD2. V gave up 5 bases and J gave up 6 bases; unmatched junction bases: 11. Germline V CDR1 and CDR2: LGHDT, YNNKEL (reference sequence). The CDR3 is made up of 16 amino acids. CDR3 sequence reads: CASSGTASGRAGEQYF. DNA for the CDR3: TGTGCCAGCAGCGGGACCGCTAGCGGGAGGGCCGGCGAGCAGTACTTC.

The chain carries TRBV15 and TRBJ2-3, with TRBD2 identical over 8 bases. The CDR3 extends over 16 amino acids. V trimming: 5 bases; J trimming: 4 bases; junction bases outside the gene matches: 11. The V gene's germline CDR1 is LNHNV and CDR2 YYDKDF (reference sequence). This chain's CDR3 is CATSVTRAGVADTQYF. The CDR3 coding sequence is TGTGCCACCAGCGTAACCAGAGCGGGAGTCGCAGATACGCAGTATTTT.

This clone was detected once. CDR3 sequence reads: CASSLGGPRGGTEAFF. CDR3 in DNA: TGCGCCAGCAGCTTGGGGGGGCCCAGGGGAGGCACTGAAGCTTTCTTT. The chain is built from TRBV5-1 and TRBJ1-1; the D gene is possibly TRBD1 (6 bases). Germline V lookup: CDR1 SGHRS, CDR2 YFSETQ. The CDR3 has 16 residues. Trimming removed 0 bases from V and 4 bases from J, with 16 bases in between.

The chain has TRBV5-1 and TRBJ2-1, with TRBD2 as a possible D gene (6 bases). This CDR3 has 14 residues. Germline V lookup: CDR1 SGHRS, CDR2 YFSETQ. Trimming removed 2 bases from V and 6 bases from J, with 12 bases in between. Written as DNA, the CDR3 is TGCGCCAGCAGCTTCGGGACTCTTCCCAATGAGCAGTTCTTC. Its translation: CASSFGTLPNEQFF.

The J gene is TRBJ1-5, the V gene TRBV11-2; TRBD1 agrees at 10 bases. Germline lookup yields CDR1 SGHAT and CDR2 FQNNGV. V lost 0 bases and J lost 4; bases outside the gene matches: 3. This CDR3 has 16 residues. CDR3 loop: CASSLEGTGANQPQHF. The CDR3, as DNA: TGTGCCAGCAGCTTAGAGGGGACAGGGGCAAATCAGCCCCAGCATTTT.

The chain joins TRBV18 to TRBJ1-1; 8 bases fit TRBD1. Germline V CDR1 and CDR2: KGHSH, LQKENI. Unmatched junction bases numbered 7, after V lost 5 bases and J lost 5 bases. This CDR3 spans 14 amino acids. In nucleotides, the CDR3 is TGTGCCAGCTCATCCGGACAGGGAAGGACTGAAGCTTTCTTT. Encoded protein: CASSSGQGRTEAFF.

The chain combines TRBV7-8 with TRBJ2-7; 7 bases are shared with TRBD2. Per the germline V gene, CDR1 is SGHVS and CDR2 is FQNEAQ. The junction had 16 bases not matched to a gene; V was cut back by 2 bases and J by 6 bases. The CDR3 contains 17 residues. For the CDR3, the DNA is TGTGCCAGCAGCTTACCCCGCCGACTAGCCATTAACAGCGAGCAGTACTTC. It translates to CASSLPRRLAINSEQYF.

J is TRBJ2-1 and V is TRBV6-5; 7 bases are a match to TRBD2. J was trimmed by 3 bases and V by 2 bases; bases with no gene match: 1. CDR1 and CDR2 (germline): MNHEY, SVGAGI. This CDR3 contains 14 residues. The CDR3 DNA is TGTGCCAGCAGTTACGGCGGGAGCTACAATGAGCAGTTCTTC. This translates into CASSYGGSYNEQFF.

This clone came up a few times. Written as DNA, the CDR3 is TGTGCCAGTAGTAGAGACAGGGAGTACAATGAGCAGTTCTTC. Protein sequence: CASSRDREYNEQFF. The chain couples TRBV19 to TRBJ2-1; 7 nucleotides align to TRBD1. Germline V gene data show CDR1 as LNHDA and CDR2 as SQIVND (reference sequence). This CDR3 comprises 14 residues. The V and J ends lost 4 bases and 4 bases, in that order; junction bases with no gene match: 4.

The V and J genes are TRBV19 and TRBJ2-2; 7 nucleotides align to TRBD2. The CDR3 extends over 14 amino acids. The germline gives CDR1 LNHDA, CDR2 SQIVND (reference sequence). The V segment lost 9 bases and the J segment 6 bases; nucleotides outside the gene matches: 10. CDR3: CASEGGAAAGELFF. DNA of the CDR3: TGTGCCAGCGAGGGAGGGGCCGCGGCCGGGGAGCTGTTTTTT.

The V and J genes are TRBV10-3 and TRBJ2-5; D is ambiguous. Trimming took off 3 bases at V and 5 bases at J, with 10 bases between the two ends. The CDR3 spans 13 residues. Germline V gives CDR1 ENHRY, CDR2 SYGVKD. CDR3 amino acids: CAISDFADETQYF. As DNA, the CDR3 is TGTGCCATCAGTGACTTTGCAGATGAGACCCAGTACTTC.

The chain carries TRBV5-1 and TRBJ2-4; TRBD2 matches at 10 bases. Germline V CDR1 and CDR2: SGHRS, YFSETQ. The CDR3 spans 16 residues. V shed 1 base, J shed 1 base, and the junction held 2 bases outside the gene matches. The CDR3 nucleotides are TGCGCCAGCAGCTTGAGTAGCGGGGGGGCCAAAAACATTCAGTACTTC. Protein: CASSLSSGGAKNIQYF.

V gene TRBV12-3 or TRBV12-4 combines with J gene TRBJ1-1; D remains ambiguous. The CDR3 runs to 13 residues. The ends were cut back, 5 bases at V and 3 bases at J, with 10 bases in the middle. Here the CDR3 reads CASSPDTYTEAFF. The DNA for the CDR3 is TGTGCCAGCAGTCCAGACACCTACACTGAAGCTTTCTTT.

The chain employs TRBV2 and TRBJ2-3; 7 nucleotides align to TRBD2. CDR1 is SNHLY, CDR2 FYNNEI, per germline. Unmatched junction bases numbered 3, after V lost 4 bases and J lost 2 bases. The CDR3 runs 14 residues. The CDR3 DNA follows: TGTGCCAGCAGTGGCCTAGCGGACACAGATACGCAGTATTTT. Translated: CASSGLADTDTQYF.

This chain joins TRBV7-2 and TRBJ2-5; D gene uncertain. The V end was cut by 0 bases, the J end by 0 bases, with 14 bases between. The V gene's germline CDR1 is SGHTA and CDR2 FQGNSA. The CDR3 is 17 residues long. The CDR3 protein is CASSLAASSAYQETQYF. CDR3 sequence (DNA): TGTGCCAGCAGCTTAGCGGCCTCTTCAGCGTACCAAGAGACCCAGTACTTC.

The CDR3 bases are TGCGCCAGCAGCTTGCCGCTAGCGGGATCCACAGATACGCAGTATTTT. It translates to CASSLPLAGSTDTQYF. The rearrangement uses TRBV5-1 and TRBJ2-3; 9 positions match TRBD2. From germline, CDR1 is SGHRS and CDR2 YFSETQ. The CDR3 has 16 amino acids. V was clipped by 1 base and J by 2 bases; unmatched bases: 5.

The chain carries TRBV20-1 and TRBJ2-1; the D gene is possibly TRBD2 (6 bases). There are 16 residues in the CDR3. Trimming removed 3 bases at V and 4 bases at J, with 19 bases between. Germline lookup yields CDR1 DFQATT and CDR2 SNEGSKA (reference sequence). The CDR3 loop is CSASGGTRERYNEQFF. CDR3 in DNA: TGCAGTGCTAGTGGGGGGACTCGAGAAAGGTACAATGAGCAGTTCTTC.

The V and J genes are TRBV4-3 and TRBJ2-3, with TRBD2 as a possible D gene (5 bases). The CDR3 runs 16 residues. Germline V CDR1 and CDR2: LGHNA, YSLEER. The V end was cut by 1 base, the J end by 8 bases, with 19 bases between. The CDR3 here is CASSQALARNTGTQYF. The DNA for the CDR3 is TGCGCCAGCAGCCAAGCTCTAGCAAGGAACACTGGTACGCAGTATTTT.

The gene calls are TRBV6-1 and TRBJ1-5; a possible D gene is TRBD1 (5 bases). Germline lookup yields CDR1 MNHNS and CDR2 SASEGT. Deletions cut 1 base from V and 4 bases from J, with 11 bases between. This CDR3 contains 15 residues. CDR3 protein: CASSEVRQGNQPQHF. CDR3 DNA sequence: TGTGCCAGCAGTGAAGTTAGGCAGGGAAATCAGCCCCAGCATTTT.

This rearrangement joins TRBV2 to TRBJ1-4; D is unresolved. Trimming took off 0 bases at V and 10 bases at J, with 12 bases between the two ends. The CDR3 has 14 residues. Germline CDR1 reads SNHLY; CDR2 reads FYNNEI. CDR3 sequence reads: CASSEARGDPKLFF. The CDR3 DNA reads as TGTGCCAGCAGTGAAGCGCGGGGTGACCCAAAACTGTTTTTT.

This clone was seen only once. The chain joins TRBV6-5 to TRBJ2-7, with 8 bases matching TRBD2. The germline CDR1 and CDR2 sequences are MNHEY and SVGAGI. V lost 6 bases, J lost 3 bases, and 10 bases stayed unmatched. The CDR3 consists of 15 residues. Here the CDR3 DNA reads TGTGCCAGCAGCCCCCGGGCGGGAGGAAACTACGAGCAGTACTTC. As protein: CASSPRAGGNYEQYF.

The chain combines TRBV13 with TRBJ2-3, with D unclear. Germline V gives CDR1 PRHDT, CDR2 FYEKMQ (reference sequence). The CDR3 consists of 13 residues. The V gene lost 5 bases and the J gene lost 0 bases, with 6 bases spanning the gap. In DNA form, the CDR3 reads TGTGCCAGCAGCCCCACCAGCACAGATACGCAGTATTTT. Its translation is CASSPTSTDTQYF.

This clone was seen just once. The J gene is TRBJ2-1, the V gene TRBV7-3, with D uncertain. Trimming removed 2 bases at V and 2 bases at J, with 4 bases between. This CDR3 spans 13 amino acids. Germline V CDR1 and CDR2: SGHTA, FQGTGA. The CDR3 is CASSLETYNEQFF. The CDR3 nucleotides are TGTGCCAGCAGCTTAGAAACCTACAATGAGCAGTTCTTC.

The chain is built from TRBV19 and TRBJ2-3; 9 nucleotides align to TRBD2. Germline lookup yields CDR1 LNHDA and CDR2 SQIVND (reference sequence). This CDR3 spans 15 amino acids. Trimming at V came to 6 bases and at J to 3 bases, leaving 7 bases not matched to a gene. The CDR3: CASREGTSKTDTQYF. CDR3 DNA: TGTGCCAGTAGAGAAGGGACTAGCAAGACAGATACGCAGTATTTT. Full variable domain (rest looked up from reference TRBV19 and TRBJ2-3): DGGITQSPKYLFRKEGQNVTLSCEQNLNHDAMYWYRQDPGQGLRLIYYSQIVNDFQKGDIAEGYSVSREKKESFPLTVTSAQKNPTAFYLCASREGTSKTDTQYFGPGTRLTVL.

J is TRBJ2-7 and V is TRBV10-3; the match to TRBD2 covers 10 bases. Germline CDR1 reads ENHRY; CDR2 reads SYGVKD. Unmatched junction bases numbered 8, after V lost 7 bases and J lost 2 bases. CDR3 length: 15 residues. The CDR3 DNA reads as TGTGCCATCACCAAAGGACTAGCGGCTACCTACGAGCAGTACTTC. It yields the protein CAITKGLAATYEQYF.

The chain recombines TRBV6-1 with TRBJ2-2; 8 bases map to TRBD2. V lost 8 bases to trimming and J lost 1 base; unmatched junction nucleotides: 6. The CDR3 is made up of 15 amino acids. Germline V gene sequence: CDR1 MNHNS, CDR2 SASEGT. CDR3 residues: CASRLLAENTGELFF. The DNA for the CDR3 is TGTGCCAGCCGATTACTAGCGGAGAACACCGGGGAGCTGTTTTTT.

This clone was counted a few times. V is TRBV15 and J is TRBJ2-2; 11 bases fit TRBD2. This CDR3 spans 15 amino acids. Trimming removed 3 bases from V and 5 bases from J; junction bases left unmatched: 2. Germline CDR1 is LNHNV and CDR2 is YYDKDF (reference sequence). The CDR3 loop reads CATSSSGRATGELFF. The CDR3 nucleotides are TGTGCCACCAGCAGTAGCGGGAGGGCGACCGGGGAGCTGTTTTTT.